These 19 T cell receptor beta chains share one sample of origin, sequenced in a study of shared T cell receptors in the human thymus. The repertoire was sequenced with immunoSEQ multiplex PCR; TCRdb's copy has only in-frame clones and lacks some. The data contain 630,000 or so clones, 87% of them singletons. These data were also filed under a second study, of human thymus T cells.

The sequenced material came from thymocytes. These receptors were obtained from a boy younger than two with a congenital heart defect.

The CDR3 protein is CASSLHYPKEQYF. In nucleotides, the CDR3 is TGTGCCAGCAGCTTACACTATCCTAAAGAGCAGTACTTC. The chain employs TRBV5-6 and TRBJ2-7; D is unresolved. The CDR3 is made up of 13 amino acids. The V gene's germline CDR1 is SGHDT and CDR2 YYEEEE. With 2 bases removed from V and 7 bases from J, the gap between germline ends came to 13 bases.

The chain couples TRBV28 to TRBJ1-2; 8 nucleotides agree with TRBD1. V was clipped by 3 bases and J by 5 bases; unmatched bases: 26. CDR3 size: 21 residues. Germline values: CDR1 MDHEN, CDR2 SYDVKM. The CDR3 region has the DNA TGTGCCAGCAGTTTCCGATCCCCGAACCTGACAGGGGCCGAACCGCTATATGGCTACACCTTC. Amino acids: CASSFRSPNLTGAEPLYGYTF.

The chain recombines TRBV15 with TRBJ2-3, with D unresolved. This CDR3 has 13 amino acids. V lost 1 base and J lost 6, with 8 bases in between. Germline-derived CDR1 and CDR2 are LNHNV and YYDKDF (reference sequence). For the CDR3, the DNA is TGTGCCACCAGCAGAGTCCCCCTGGATACGCAGTATTTT. As protein: CATSRVPLDTQYF.

V gene TRBV6-1 combines with J gene TRBJ2-5, with TRBD2 matching 10 bases. The CDR3 runs 22 residues. J lost 5 bases, V lost 0 bases, and 24 bases had no gene match. Germline lookup yields CDR1 MNHNS and CDR2 SASEGT. The CDR3 nucleotides are TGTGCCAGCAGTGAAGCCATCGAGGGGGACATAACTCCTAGCGGGAGTGAGGAGACCCAGTACTTC. Translation: CASSEAIEGDITPSGSEETQYF.

The rearrangement joins TRBV4-1 to TRBJ1-1; D remains ambiguous. V dropped 3 bases and J dropped 1 base, with 21 bases sitting between them. CDR1 and CDR2 (germline): MGHRA, YSYEKL. This CDR3 has 18 amino acids. The CDR3 coding sequence is TGCGCCAGCAGCCACACCAGGCAATGCCCCCCTTCGAACACTGAAGCTTTCTTT. Its translation is CASSHTRQCPPSNTEAFF.

DNA for the CDR3: TGTGCCAGCAGCGTCGGACTAGCCTCCTACAATGAGCAGTTCTTC. Protein sequence: CASSVGLASYNEQFF. The chain combines TRBV5-5 with TRBJ2-1, with TRBD2 identical over 8 bases. Germline assignment: CDR1 SGHKS and CDR2 YYEKEE (reference sequence). V lost 4 bases to trimming and J lost 0 bases; unmatched junction nucleotides: 3. The CDR3 covers 15 residues.

In nucleotides, the CDR3 is TGCAGCGTTGAAGACCCCCCCCGCCAGGGGCCGATCTATGGCTACACCTTC. It translates to CSVEDPPRQGPIYGYTF. This chain joins TRBV29-1 and TRBJ1-2; tentative D call: TRBD1 (6 bases). This CDR3 has 17 amino acids. V was shortened by 0 bases and J by 4 bases, with 21 bases between the two germline ends. CDR1 SQVTM and CDR2 ANQGSEA come from the germline V gene.

Written as DNA, the CDR3 is TGTGCCAGCACCCTTTACAGGGGAGGCCGGGGGAACACTGAAGCTTTCTTT. Translating gives CASTLYRGGRGNTEAFF. The V and J genes are TRBV2 and TRBJ1-1, with TRBD1 matching 7 bases. With V trimmed by 7 bases and J by 1 base, 15 bases remained unmatched. CDR1 is SNHLY and CDR2 is FYNNEI in the germline V gene. The CDR3 has 17 residues.

This clone was seen only once. This chain uses TRBV30 with TRBJ2-7; TRBD1 matches 7 bases. J gave up 3 bases and V 5 bases, and 4 bases lay outside the gene matches. The CDR3 consists of 12 residues. Germline CDR1 is GTSNPN and CDR2 is SVGIG (reference sequence). CDR3 DNA: TGTGCCTGGGGGGACAGTAGCTACGAGCAGTACTTC. This translates into CAWGDSSYEQYF.

The chain employs TRBV28 and TRBJ1-4, with D possibly matching TRBD1 (6 bases). V gave up 5 bases and J gave up 5 bases, with 18 bases separating them. In germline, CDR1 is MDHEN, CDR2 SYDVKM. The CDR3 runs 16 residues. CDR3 region: CASSPGTGTKNEKLFF. CDR3 nucleotide sequence: TGTGCCAGCAGTCCGGGTACAGGGACCAAGAATGAAAAACTGTTTTTT.

V is TRBV6-6 and J is TRBJ1-1, with TRBD1 matching over 7 bases. Germline trimming cut 5 bases from V and 6 bases from J; bases unmatched to any gene: 6. CDR1 is MNHNY, CDR2 SVGAGI, per germline (reference sequence). The CDR3 consists of 13 residues. CDR3: CASSLRDRPEAFF. DNA for the CDR3: TGTGCCAGCAGTCTACGGGACAGACCTGAAGCTTTCTTT.

The chain couples TRBV6-6 to TRBJ1-1; D is undetermined. The V end lost 4 bases, the J end lost 7 bases, and 7 bases lay between the germline ends. CDR1 MNHNY and CDR2 SVGAGI come from the germline V gene (reference sequence). The CDR3 length is 11 residues. CDR3 DNA: TGTGCCAGCAGTTTGAACTTTGAAGCTTTCTTT. Translating it yields CASSLNFEAFF.

The V call is TRBV15, the J call TRBJ2-7, with a tentative D call TRBD1 (8 bases). Germline CDR1 reads LNHNV; CDR2 reads YYDKDF (reference sequence). This CDR3 has 16 amino acids. With 1 base removed from V and 2 bases from J, the gap between germline ends came to 15 bases. CDR3 sequence reads: CATSRVDREGPYEQYF. As DNA, the CDR3 is TGTGCCACCAGCAGAGTGGACAGGGAGGGTCCCTACGAGCAGTACTTC.

The chain joins TRBV15 to TRBJ2-2; 15 nucleotides match TRBD2. The CDR3 spans 17 residues. The germline CDR1 and CDR2 sequences are LNHNV and YYDKDF (reference sequence). V shed 5 bases and J 10 bases; nucleotides not matched to a gene: 11. CDR3 residues: CATSSGGLAGGGEELFF. CDR3 coding DNA: TGTGCCACCAGCTCCGGGGGACTAGCGGGAGGAGGGGAGGAGCTGTTTTTT.

The V and J genes are TRBV5-1 and TRBJ2-7; 8 bases agree with TRBD2. Germline CDR1 and CDR2: SGHRS and YFSETQ. CDR3 length equals 14 residues. V shed 6 bases, J shed 0 bases, and the junction held 5 bases outside the gene matches. The CDR3 DNA follows: TGCGCCAGCACCGTAGCGGGGCCCTCCTACGAGCAGTACTTC. This gives the protein CASTVAGPSYEQYF.

The chain carries TRBV7-9 and TRBJ2-7; TRBD1 is a possible D gene (6 bases). Trimming left V 3 bases short and J 3 bases short, with 15 bases between. The CDR3 extends over 15 amino acids. Germline CDR1 is SEHNR and CDR2 is FQNEAQ (reference sequence). Here the CDR3 reads CASSLGWDTNYEQYF. The CDR3 nucleotides read TGTGCCAGCAGCTTGGGTTGGGACACGAACTACGAGCAGTACTTC.

The chain links TRBV28 to TRBJ2-5, with 15 bases lining up with TRBD2. Germline values: CDR1 MDHEN, CDR2 SYDVKM. The CDR3 loop spans 15 amino acids. V shed 5 bases, J shed 4 bases, and the junction held 2 bases outside the gene matches. The CDR3 nucleotides are TGTGCCAGCAGTCGGACTAGCGGGAGGGGAGAGACCCAGTACTTC. Its protein is CASSRTSGRGETQYF.

The V and J genes are TRBV15 and TRBJ1-6, with D unresolved. The germline V gene has CDR1 LNHNV and CDR2 YYDKDF (reference sequence). The CDR3 spans 14 residues. V dropped 4 bases and J dropped 9 bases, with 13 bases sitting between them. The CDR3 DNA sequence: TGTGCCACCAGCAAGGAGGGTATCGTTTCACCCCTCCACTTT. Its translation: CATSKEGIVSPLHF.

This clone was detected once. The chain recombines TRBV15 with TRBJ2-7, with D perhaps TRBD2 (6 bases). Germline V gene sequence: CDR1 LNHNV, CDR2 YYDKDF (reference sequence). The ends were cut back, 4 bases at V and 3 bases at J, with 13 bases in the middle. The CDR3 spans 14 residues. The CDR3 region has the DNA TGTGCCACCAGCACCCCGACTAGAAGCTACGAGCAGTACTTC. Translated, it gives CATSTPTRSYEQYF. Filled out from reference TRBV15 and TRBJ2-7, the complete variable domain reads DAMVIQNPRYQVTQFGKPVTLSCSQTLNHNVMYWYQQKSSQAPKLLFHYYDKDFNNEADTPDNFQSRRPNTSFCFLDIRSPGLGDTAMYLCATSTPTRSYEQYFGPGTRLTVT.